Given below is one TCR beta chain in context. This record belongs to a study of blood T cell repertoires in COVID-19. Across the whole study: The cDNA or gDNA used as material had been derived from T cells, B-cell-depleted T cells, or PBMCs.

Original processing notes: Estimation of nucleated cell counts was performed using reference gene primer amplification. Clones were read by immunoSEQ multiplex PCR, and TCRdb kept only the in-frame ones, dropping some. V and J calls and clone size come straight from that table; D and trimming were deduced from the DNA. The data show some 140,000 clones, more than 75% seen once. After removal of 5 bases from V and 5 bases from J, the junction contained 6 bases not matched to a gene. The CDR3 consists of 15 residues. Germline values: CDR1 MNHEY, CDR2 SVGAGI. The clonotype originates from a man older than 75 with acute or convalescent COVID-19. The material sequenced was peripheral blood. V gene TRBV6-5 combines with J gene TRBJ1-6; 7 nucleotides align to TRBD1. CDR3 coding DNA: TGTGCCAGCAGTCCATGGGACAGAGATAATTCACCCCTCCACTTT. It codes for CASSPWDRDNSPLHF.